Presented here are 26 T cell receptor beta chains from one specimen sequenced in a study of blood T cell repertoires in COVID-19. Sequenced by immunoSEQ multiplex PCR; TCRdb stores in-frame clones only, minus some. The table lists 150,000 to 200,000 clones, around 80% of them singletons. The specimen sequenced was peripheral blood. The receptor set was obtained from an elderly woman with active or convalescent COVID-19.

This clone was recorded a few times. This chain uses TRBV5-1 with TRBJ2-3; maybe TRBD2 (7 bases). The CDR3 loop spans 13 amino acids. With 0 bases removed from V and 13 bases from J, the gap between germline ends came to 15 bases. In germline, CDR1 is SGHRS, CDR2 YFSETQ. The DNA for the CDR3 is TGCGCCAGCAGCTTGGCGGGGGGCATGGAGAAGTATTTT. This gives the protein CASSLAGGMEKYF.

V and J are TRBV9 and TRBJ2-3, with TRBD1 matching 7 bases. V was pared by 2 bases and J by 6 bases, with 12 bases of the junction left unmatched. This CDR3 is built from 16 residues. The V gene's germline CDR1 is SGDLS and CDR2 YYNGEE. The CDR3, as DNA: TGTGCCAGCAGCGTCACAACCGGGACAGACTTCGATACGCAGTATTTT. Protein sequence: CASSVTTGTDFDTQYF.

The genes are TRBV18 and TRBJ2-5, with D tentatively TRBD1 (6 bases). V was cut by 6 bases and J by 3 bases, with 14 bases left in between. There are 14 residues in the CDR3. Germline loops: CDR1 KGHSH, CDR2 LQKENI. The CDR3 here is CASSPTQGKETQYF. The CDR3 nucleotides read TGTGCCAGCTCTCCTACTCAGGGGAAAGAGACCCAGTACTTC.

The rearrangement uses TRBV18 and TRBJ1-1; 7 bases map to TRBD1. This CDR3 is built from 14 residues. Unmatched junction bases numbered 3, after V lost 1 base and J lost 4 bases. CDR1 is KGHSH and CDR2 is LQKENI in the germline V gene. CDR3 sequence reads: CASSPQGAFTEAFF. The CDR3 DNA reads as TGTGCCAGCTCACCACAGGGGGCCTTCACTGAAGCTTTCTTT.

The rearrangement links TRBV6-4 to TRBJ2-2, with D unresolved. CDR3 length: 13 residues. Trimming left V 8 bases short and J 1 base short, with 8 bases between. Germline CDR1 MRHNA, CDR2 SNTAGT. Here the CDR3 reads CASRGLNTGELFF. DNA for the CDR3: TGTGCCAGCCGCGGTTTGAACACCGGGGAGCTGTTTTTT.

A single count supports this clone. This chain joins TRBV5-1 and TRBJ1-6, with TRBD1 identical over 9 bases. J lost 7 bases, V lost 3 bases, and 2 bases had no gene match. Germline CDR1 SGHRS, CDR2 YFSETQ. The CDR3 runs to 14 residues. This CDR3 reads CASSSQGANSPLHF. CDR3 nucleotide sequence: TGCGCCAGCAGCTCACAGGGGGCAAATTCACCCCTCCACTTT. The full variable domain, in which reference TRBV5-1 and TRBJ1-6 provide the parts outside the CDR3, is KAGVTQTPRYLIKTRGQQVTLSCSPISGHRSVSWYQQTPGQGLQFLFEYFSETQRNKGNFPGRFSGRQFSNSRSEMNVSTLELGDSALYLCASSSQGANSPLHFGNGTRLTVT.

The genes are TRBV28 and TRBJ2-1; D uncertain. The V end was cut by 8 bases, the J end by 2 bases, with 7 bases between. This CDR3 is 12 amino acids long. Germline V gene lookup returns CDR1 MDHEN and CDR2 SYDVKM. The CDR3 loop is CASFGPYNEQFF. CDR3 coding DNA: TGTGCCAGCTTTGGCCCCTACAATGAGCAGTTCTTC.

The V gene is TRBV5-1, the J gene TRBJ1-2; D is perhaps TRBD1 (6 bases). The ends were cut back, 4 bases at V and 7 bases at J, with 17 bases in the middle. The length of the CDR3 is 14 residues. The germline V gene encodes CDR1 SGHRS and CDR2 YFSETQ. As DNA, the CDR3 is TGCGCCAGCAGCGGAAGGCGCAGGGGAAGTGGCTACACCTTC. This codes for CASSGRRRGSGYTF.

This sequence joins TRBV5-1 and TRBJ2-1; a weak D match, TRBD2 (6 bases). The CDR3 is made up of 15 amino acids. Per germline, CDR1 SGHRS and CDR2 YFSETQ. V was clipped by 7 bases and J by 7 bases, with 21 bases between them. The CDR3 sequence: CASSKPPLEGNEQFF. For the CDR3, the DNA is TGCGCCAGCTCGAAGCCCCCCTTGGAGGGGAATGAGCAGTTCTTC.

The CDR3 DNA sequence: TGTGCCAGCAGCCCGTTCCTACAGGGTTCGGCTTTCTTT. Its protein is CASSPFLQGSAFF. The V gene is TRBV7-9, the J gene TRBJ1-1, with D possibly being TRBD1 (6 bases). Deletions cut 5 bases from V and 11 bases from J, with 18 bases between. This CDR3 has 13 amino acids. Germline V gene data show CDR1 as SEHNR and CDR2 as FQNEAQ (reference sequence).

This clone was counted only a few times. The chain employs TRBV29-1 and TRBJ1-1; a possible D gene is TRBD1 (5 bases). Germline V gene sequence: CDR1 SQVTM, CDR2 ANQGSEA. The V end lost 6 bases, the J end lost 8 bases, and 19 bases lay between the germline ends. CDR3 length: 13 residues. The CDR3 loop reads CSVKRRQGGEAFF. The CDR3 nucleotides are TGCAGCGTGAAAAGGCGTCAGGGTGGAGAAGCTTTCTTT.

V is TRBV10-3 and J is TRBJ2-7, with TRBD1 matching over 7 bases. Losses at the gene ends were 3 bases for V and 5 bases for J; bases not matched to a gene: 7. The CDR3 totals 14 residues. The germline gives CDR1 ENHRY, CDR2 SYGVKD. For the CDR3, the DNA is TGTGCCATCAGTGAACCCGGGACAGTGAACGAGCAGTACTTC. It specifies CAISEPGTVNEQYF.

The chain carries TRBV6-5 and TRBJ2-7, with a possible D match to TRBD2 (7 bases). Per the germline V gene, CDR1 is MNHEY and CDR2 is SVGAGI. The CDR3 is 15 residues long. The ends were cut back, 8 bases at V and 2 bases at J, with 19 bases in the middle. The DNA of the CDR3 is TGTGCCAGCCACCCCTCACTCGGGGGGCCCTACGAGCAGTACTTC. Protein: CASHPSLGGPYEQYF.

This clone was recorded at least ten times. V is TRBV2 and J is TRBJ1-2, with D perhaps TRBD1 (5 bases). From germline, CDR1 is SNHLY and CDR2 FYNNEI. Deletions cut 4 bases from V and 2 bases from J, with 14 bases between. The CDR3 runs 15 residues. For the CDR3, the DNA is TGTGCCAGCAGTGTGGGGGGATCTGAAAACTATGGCTACACCTTC. Translation gives CASSVGGSENYGYTF.

There are a few counts of this clone. The chain joins TRBV6-6 to TRBJ2-7; 10 bases align to TRBD1. The CDR3 is 15 residues long. CDR1 is MNHNY, CDR2 SVGAGI, per germline (reference sequence). Unmatched junction bases numbered 6, after V lost 0 bases and J lost 7 bases. CDR3 loop: CASSYSTGTGVEQYF. The CDR3 DNA sequence: TGTGCCAGCAGTTACTCGACGGGGACAGGGGTAGAGCAGTACTTC.

J is TRBJ1-4 and V is TRBV5-1, with a possible D match to TRBD1 (6 bases). The V gene lost 7 bases and the J gene lost 8 bases, with 21 bases spanning the gap. The CDR3 contains 15 residues. Germline CDR1 and CDR2: SGHRS and YFSETQ. As DNA, the CDR3 is TGCGCCAGCGCTCAAGGGGGGGCTTTACAGGAAAAACTGTTTTTT. Its translation is CASAQGGALQEKLFF.

The chain employs TRBV5-5 and TRBJ2-1; D gene uncertain. This CDR3 has 12 residues. V was cut by 2 bases and J by 5 bases, with 5 bases left in between. Germline CDR1 is SGHKS and CDR2 is YYEKEE (reference sequence). The CDR3 loop reads CASSFNDNEQFF. The CDR3 coding sequence is TGTGCCAGCAGCTTTAATGACAATGAGCAGTTCTTC. The variable domain in full, with the rest retrieved from reference TRBV5-5 and TRBJ2-1, is DAGVTQSPTHLIKTRGQQVTLRCSPISGHKSVSWYQQVLGQGPQFIFQYYEKEERGRGNFPDRFSARQFPNYSSELNVNALLLGDSALYLCASSFNDNEQFFGPGTRLTVL.

The V call is TRBV3-1 (or the pseudogene TRBV3-2), the J call TRBJ2-5, with 10 nucleotides matching TRBD2. This CDR3 comprises 14 residues. V lost 5 bases and J lost 5; bases outside the gene matches: 5. Germline CDR1 and CDR2: LGHDT and YNNKEL (reference sequence). For the CDR3, the DNA is TGTGCCAGCAGCTTAGCGGGGGGTATCGAGACCCAGTACTTC. It is translated as CASSLAGGIETQYF.

The chain carries TRBV2 and TRBJ2-1; D is perhaps TRBD1 (5 bases). The CDR3 runs 19 residues. V was clipped by 2 bases and J by 4 bases, with 24 bases between them. CDR1 is SNHLY, CDR2 FYNNEI, per germline. This chain's CDR3 is CASSEWSGSRIQAYNEQFF. The DNA of the CDR3 is TGTGCCAGCAGTGAATGGTCAGGATCTAGGATACAGGCTTACAATGAGCAGTTCTTC.

This clone came up a few times. The gene calls are TRBV12-3 or TRBV12-4 and TRBJ1-1; D remains unclear. Trimming removed 1 base at V and 3 bases at J, with 6 bases between. This CDR3 is 13 amino acids long. The CDR3 is CASSLGPYTEAFF. In DNA, the CDR3 is TGTGCCAGCAGTTTAGGTCCATACACTGAAGCTTTCTTT.

The chain joins TRBV5-1 to TRBJ1-2; D not resolved. This CDR3 spans 14 amino acids. Trimming removed 0 bases from V and 2 bases from J, with 8 bases in between. Germline V gene sequence: CDR1 SGHRS, CDR2 YFSETQ. Written as DNA, the CDR3 is TGCGCCAGCAGCTTGGCCCCAGAAAACTATGGCTACACCTTC. This codes for CASSLAPENYGYTF.

The V call is TRBV4-1, the J call TRBJ2-3; the match to TRBD2 covers 11 bases. Trimming cost V 4 bases and J 5 bases; bases outside gene matches: 8. Germline values: CDR1 MGHRA, CDR2 YSYEKL. The CDR3 is 16 residues long. DNA for the CDR3: TGCGCCAGCAGCCCTAGCGGGGGGCGGAACCAAGATACGCAGTATTTT. Translating it yields CASSPSGGRNQDTQYF.

The chain has TRBV5-4 and TRBJ2-1; TRBD2 might be the D (6 bases). The germline gives CDR1 SGHNT, CDR2 YYREEE (reference sequence). The ends were cut back, 8 bases at V and 6 bases at J, with 18 bases in the middle. The CDR3 is 14 amino acids. The CDR3 sequence: CASNREKWGNEQFF. The CDR3 coding sequence is TGTGCCAGTAACCGGGAGAAATGGGGCAATGAGCAGTTCTTC. Full variable domain (remainder filled in from reference TRBV5-4 and TRBJ2-1): ETGVTQSPTHLIKTRGQQVTLRCSSQSGHNTVSWYQQALGQGPQFIFQYYREEENGRGNFPPRFSGLQFPNYSSELNVNALELDDSALYLCASNREKWGNEQFFGPGTRLTVL.

Written as DNA, the CDR3 is TGTGCCAGCAGCCCCCGCGGGACCCAGGAGACCCAGTACTTC. Its protein is CASSPRGTQETQYF. This chain links TRBV4-2 with TRBJ2-5, with D tentatively TRBD2 (6 bases). This CDR3 contains 14 residues. Trimming took off 4 bases at V and 5 bases at J, with 14 bases between the two ends. Germline CDR1 reads LGHNA; CDR2 reads YNFKEQ.

The chain joins TRBV2 to TRBJ2-1; D perhaps matches TRBD2 (6 bases). This CDR3 is 14 amino acids long. V lost 8 bases and J lost 6, with 17 bases in between. Germline-derived CDR1 and CDR2 are SNHLY and FYNNEI. This chain's CDR3 is CASGGRSSGNEQFF. The CDR3 coding sequence is TGTGCCAGCGGGGGTCGTAGTAGCGGCAATGAGCAGTTCTTC.

The V call is TRBV5-1, the J call TRBJ1-4, with D maybe TRBD1 (6 bases). The CDR3 loop spans 16 amino acids. Germline CDR1 SGHRS, CDR2 YFSETQ. Trimming left V 5 bases short and J 1 base short, with 15 bases between. The CDR3 reads CASRSRWGRTNEKLFF. Written as DNA, the CDR3 is TGCGCCAGCAGAAGTAGGTGGGGGCGAACTAATGAAAAACTGTTTTTT. The full variable domain, in which reference TRBV5-1 and TRBJ1-4 provide the parts outside the CDR3, is KAGVTQTPRYLIKTRGQQVTLSCSPISGHRSVSWYQQTPGQGLQFLFEYFSETQRNKGNFPGRFSGRQFSNSRSEMNVSTLELGDSALYLCASRSRWGRTNEKLFFGSGTQLSVL.